The 29 T cell receptor beta chains below come from one sample, sequenced in a study of tumor-infiltrating lymphocytes in primary liver carcinoma. Co-extracted RNA and DNA came from around 20-30 mg of unsorted bulk tissue. TCR beta cDNA was made from approximately 540 ng total RNA with a constant-region primer. Slightly modified ARM-PCR, run as three nested multiplex PCR rounds, produced the TCR beta libraries. In the first two PCR rounds, TRBV1-TRBV30 forward primers were paired with a C-beta reverse primer, and each round lasted roughly 9 cycles. TCRdb called the multiplex PCR reads again in MiXCR, with one record for every CDR3 protein. Here the sample spans tens of thousands of distinct CDR3 sequences, about 80% being singletons. Sequenced sample: liver tumor tissue from sampling region 1. Described subset: tumor region T1, superior pole. These receptors were obtained from a woman in her twenties or thirties with primary liver carcinoma and hepatitis B virus infection.

As to this clonotype: A read error may account for a junction end that differs from germline. The chain couples TRBV14 to TRBJ1-3; TRBD1 is a possible D gene (5 bases). Per germline, CDR1 SGHDN and CDR2 FVKESK. This CDR3 region has 15 residues. The CDR3 DNA reads TGTGTCAGCAGTGGCATTGGGGCCTCTGGAAACATCATATATTTT. It yields the protein CVSSGIGASGNIIYF.

A note on this clonotype: A read error may account for a junction end that differs from germline. DNA for the CDR3: TGTGCCATCAGCTTAGGATACCTACGCGATCAGTACTTC. Residues: CAISLGYLRDQYF. The V gene is TRBV11-1, the J gene TRBJ2-7; the D is unclear. The CDR3 is made up of 13 amino acids. Germline V lookup: CDR1 SGHAT, CDR2 FQDESV (reference sequence).

On this clonotype itself: The CDR3 does not close with the conserved phenylalanine or tryptophan, likely indicating a read error. The CDR3 bases are TGTGCCAGCAGTAAGTACTCCCCATACACTGAAGCTTTCATT. It codes for CASSKYSPYTEAFI. This chain uses TRBV6-1 with TRBJ1-1; no clear D. The CDR3 sequence is 14 residues long. CDR1 is MNHNS, CDR2 SASEGT, per germline. V was shortened by 5 bases and J by 3 bases, with 13 bases between the two germline ends.

At least ten counts were recorded for this clonotype. At one of its ends the junction is not consistent with the germline gene, which may arise from a read error. This sequence joins TRBV6-1 and TRBJ2-1; 8 nucleotides agree with TRBD1. Germline CDR1 MNHNS, CDR2 SASEGT. The CDR3 is made up of 14 amino acids. CDR3 bases: TGTGCCAGCAGTGAATGGCAGGGGGCGGATGAACAGTTCTTC. Amino acids: CASSEWQGADEQFF.

This clonotype was counted many times. Compared with germline, one end of the junction differs, possibly owing to a read error. The CDR3 here is CVTAPGQGNHEQFF. CDR3 sequence (DNA): TGTGTCACCGCCCCGGGACAGGGTAACCATGAGCAGTTCTTC. The rearrangement joins TRBV24-1 to TRBJ2-1; the match to TRBD1 covers 9 bases. Germline V gene lookup returns CDR1 KGHDR and CDR2 SFDVKD. There are 14 residues in the CDR3.

This clonotype is medium-sized (0.01 to 0.1%). V gene TRBV10-3 combines with J gene TRBJ2-7; TRBD1 is a possible D gene (6 bases). Germline CDR1 is ENHRY and CDR2 is SYGVKD. V dropped 0 bases and J dropped 3 bases, with 12 bases sitting between them. The CDR3 contains 15 residues. The CDR3 region is CAISESGDTYYEQYF. CDR3 DNA sequence: TGTGCCATCAGTGAGTCCGGGGACACCTACTACGAGCAGTACTTC.

Of note for this clonotype: The junction shows a germline mismatch at one end, possibly a read error. The rearrangement links TRBV6-5 to TRBJ2-2, with 8 bases matching TRBD1. This CDR3 contains 15 residues. The V gene's germline CDR1 is MNHEY and CDR2 SVGAGI. Here the CDR3 DNA reads TGTACCAGCAGTCCGCGGACAGGGTTCGCCGAGGAGCTGTTTTTC. This translates into CTSSPRTGFAEELFF.

Notes on this clonotype: At one boundary the junction diverges from the germline segment, which might be a read error. The V and J genes are TRBV5-4 and TRBJ2-3, with D possibly matching TRBD1 (5 bases). The CDR3 runs 17 residues. CDR1 is SGHNT, CDR2 YYREEE, per germline (reference sequence). The CDR3 coding sequence is TGTGCCGGCAGCGTAGACGGACACCCTCCATCCACAGATACTCAGTATTTT. Encoded protein: CAGSVDGHPPSTDTQYF. Variable domain in full (rest from reference TRBV5-4 and TRBJ2-3): ETGVTQSPTHLIKTRGQQVTLRCSSQSGHNTVSWYQQALGQGPQFIFQYYREEENGRGNFPPRFSGLQFPNYSSELNVNALELDDSALYLCAGSVDGHPPSTDTQYFGPGTRLTVL.

The chain has TRBV11-2 and TRBJ2-7; D may be TRBD2 (6 bases). Germline V gene lookup returns CDR1 SGHAT and CDR2 FQNNGV. The CDR3 loop spans 14 amino acids. The V gene lost 6 bases and the J gene lost 6 bases, with 18 bases spanning the gap. CDR3 DNA sequence: TGTGCCAGCAGTCGCCTCAGGATGGGGGGCGAGCAGTACTTC. Encoded protein: CASSRLRMGGEQYF.

With respect to this clonotype: The germline gene is not matched at one end of the junction; a read error may be the cause. The chain has TRBV6-6 and TRBJ2-3, with a possible D match to TRBD2 (6 bases). The CDR3 consists of 17 residues. Germline V gene sequence: CDR1 MNHNY, CDR2 SVGAGI (reference sequence). The CDR3 coding sequence is TGCGCCAGCAGTTCCACCTTAGACCGGGGAGGCCTGTTAGGGCAGTATTTT. This codes for CASSSTLDRGGLLGQYF.

A remark on this clonotype: The junction departs from the called germline gene at one end, perhaps through a read error. The rearrangement links TRBV12-3 or TRBV12-4 to TRBJ2-1, with D unclear. This CDR3 has 11 residues. The CDR3 bases are TGTGACAGCAGGTACTACAATGAGCAGTTCTTC. Translated, it gives CDSRYYNEQFF.

The chain is built from TRBV6-6 and TRBJ2-3; tentative D call: TRBD2 (6 bases). Germline CDR1 and CDR2: MNHNY and SVGAGI (reference sequence). The CDR3 sequence is 17 residues long. Deletions cut 0 bases from V and 2 bases from J, with 15 bases between. Here the CDR3 reads CASSYSPSSGSTDTQYF. The CDR3 nucleotides read TGTGCCAGCAGTTACTCTCCTAGCAGCGGGTCCACAGATACGCAGTATTTT.

On this clonotype itself: The junction shows a germline mismatch at one end, possibly a read error. The rearrangement links TRBV6-5 to TRBJ2-1; a weak D match, TRBD2 (6 bases). Germline loops: CDR1 MNHEY, CDR2 SVGAGI. The CDR3 runs 18 residues. The CDR3 sequence is CVSSYRARALATYNGQFF. CDR3 nucleotides: TGTGTCAGCAGTTATCGCGCCAGGGCCCTAGCGACCTACAATGGGCAGTTCTTC.

In regard to this clonotype: This CDR3 fails to terminate in the conserved phenylalanine or tryptophan, so it likely reflects a read error. V gene TRBV30 combines with J gene TRBJ2-2, with D perhaps TRBD2 (6 bases). The CDR3 totals 13 residues. Germline-derived CDR1 and CDR2 are GTSNPN and SVGIG (reference sequence). The V end lost 0 bases, the J end lost 8 bases, and 10 bases lay between the germline ends. The CDR3, as DNA: TGTGCCTGGAGTGTGGAGGGCAGTGGGGAGCTGTTTTCT. Protein sequence: CAWSVEGSGELFS.

Worth noting for this clonotype: One end of the junction is discordant with germline, which a read error may explain. V is TRBV7-9 and J is TRBJ1-3; tentatively, D is TRBD1 (5 bases). In germline, CDR1 is SEHNR, CDR2 FQNEAQ (reference sequence). This CDR3 region has 16 residues. This CDR3 reads CASSHPGRGSGNIIYF. CDR3 nucleotides: TGTGCCAGCAGCCATCCGGGACGAGGCTCTGGAAACATCATATATTTT.

To note about this clonotype: An end of the junction does not agree with germline; a read error may underlie this. The J gene is TRBJ2-3, the V gene TRBV4-1; tentatively, D is TRBD1 (8 bases). Germline V gives CDR1 MGHRA, CDR2 YSYEKL. The CDR3 is 20 residues long. The CDR3 reads CASRPQQGGSILAGTDTQYF. As DNA, the CDR3 is TGCGCCAGCAGGCCGCAACAGGGGGGCTCTATATTAGCGGGCACAGATACACAGTATTTT.

In its sample, this clonotype was seen a few times. One end of the junction is discordant with germline, which a read error may explain. The J gene is TRBJ2-1, the V gene TRBV5-1; possibly TRBD2 for D (5 bases). This CDR3 contains 14 residues. Germline V gene data show CDR1 as SGHRS and CDR2 as YFSETQ. The CDR3 loop is CASRSSTGYNEQLF. In DNA form, the CDR3 reads TGCGCCAGCAGATCAAGCACGGGGTACAATGAGCAGTTATTC.

About this clonotype itself: Given the absence of the conserved phenylalanine or tryptophan at the CDR3 end, a read error is likely. The V call is TRBV20-1, the J call TRBJ2-1, with 10 bases that match TRBD2. The CDR3 is 17 amino acids. The ends lost 0 bases at V and 8 bases at J; junction bases unmatched: 13. CDR1 is DFQATT and CDR2 is SNEGSKA in the germline V gene (reference sequence). The CDR3 coding sequence is TGCAGTGCTAGAGACTCCCGGGAGGCTAGCGGGAGCTATGAGCAGTTCTTA. It is translated as CSARDSREASGSYEQFL.

As for this clonotype: A read error may produce the germline difference seen at one junction end. The chain joins TRBV11-2 to TRBJ1-1; 7 nucleotides align to TRBD1. CDR1 and CDR2 (germline): SGHAT, FQNNGV. The CDR3 has 20 residues. The CDR3 DNA sequence: TGTGCCAACAGCACTCGGGATAGGGGGCGCAAGAGGTGGAGTAAGACTGAAGCTTTCTTT. Protein: CANSTRDRGRKRWSKTEAFF.

Turning to this clonotype: This may stem from a read error, because a much larger clone lies one nucleotide away. This chain connects TRBV4-2 to TRBJ1-2, with a tentative D call TRBD1 (6 bases). This CDR3 region has 15 residues. Germline-derived CDR1 and CDR2 are LGHNA and YNFKEQ. This chain's CDR3 is CTSSQEVQGYCGYNF. CDR3 DNA sequence: TGTACCAGCAGCCAAGAGGTGCAGGGGTACTGTGGCTACAACTTC.

In regard to this clonotype: The junction does not match germline at one end; this may be a read error. The gene calls are TRBV14 and TRBJ2-7; possible D gene TRBD2, 6 bases. CDR1 SGHDN and CDR2 FVKESK come from the germline V gene. CDR3 length: 15 amino acids. The CDR3 DNA follows: TGTGTCAGCGGCCAGGCGGCGGGGACTGACTACGAGCAATACTTC. Protein: CVSGQAAGTDYEQYF.

For the CDR3, the DNA is TGTGCCAGCAGCGAGGGACAGTACTACAATGAGCAGTTCTTC. This codes for CASSEGQYYNEQFF. The chain combines TRBV11-3 with TRBJ2-1; 7 bases map to TRBD1. Losses at the gene ends were 5 bases for V and 3 bases for J; bases not matched to a gene: 4. From germline, CDR1 is SGHNT and CDR2 YENEEA. CDR3 size: 14 residues.

Concerning this clonotype itself: One end of the junction fails to match germline, which may point to a read error. The chain combines TRBV11-2 with TRBJ1-2; D ambiguous. The germline V gene has CDR1 SGHAT and CDR2 FQNNGV. CDR3 length equals 14 residues. The CDR3 spells CASSLKEANNGYTF. The CDR3 region has the DNA TGTGCCAGCAGCTTAAAAGAAGCTAACAATGGCTACACCTTC.

Notes on this clonotype: The junction departs from the called germline gene at one end, perhaps through a read error. This chain links TRBV4-3 with TRBJ2-1; maybe TRBD2 (5 bases). The CDR3 is 14 amino acids. The V gene's germline CDR1 is LGHNA and CDR2 YSLEER. CDR3: CTSSHTELVNERLF. The CDR3 DNA sequence: TGTACCAGCAGCCACACAGAGTTGGTCAATGAGCGGTTATTC.

Points on this clonotype: This CDR3 fails to terminate in the conserved phenylalanine or tryptophan, so it likely reflects a read error. The gene calls are TRBV2 and TRBJ2-7, with 10 nucleotides matching TRBD1. Germline CDR1 is SNHLY and CDR2 is FYNNEI. The CDR3 loop spans 13 amino acids. The CDR3 here is CASKGTGEYEQYL. In DNA, the CDR3 is TGTGCTAGCAAGGGGACAGGGGAATACGAGCAGTACCTC.

Worth noting for this clonotype: At one end the junction does not follow the germline gene, possibly because of a read error. The V gene is TRBV7-8, the J gene TRBJ1-2; no firm D call. The V gene's germline CDR1 is SGHVS and CDR2 FQNEAQ. This CDR3 is 15 amino acids long. The CDR3 here is CASSLSGRVGYGCTF. In DNA form, the CDR3 reads TGTGCCAGCAGCCTCTCCGGACGGGTGGGCTATGGCTGCACCTTC.

The V and J genes are TRBV5-4 and TRBJ2-3; tentatively, D is TRBD1 or TRBD2 (5 bases each). Germline V gene data show CDR1 as SGHNT and CDR2 as YYREEE (reference sequence). CDR3 length equals 18 residues. V lost 8 bases, J lost 3 bases, and 28 bases lay in between. Written as DNA, the CDR3 is TGTGCCAGTAGTAACCCGGCGGCTAGTGGGGGTCAGACAGATACGCAGTATTTT. Protein: CASSNPAASGGQTDTQYF. Supplemented by reference TRBV5-4 and TRBJ2-3, the full variable domain reads ETGVTQSPTHLIKTRGQQVTLRCSSQSGHNTVSWYQQALGQGPQFIFQYYREEENGRGNFPPRFSGLQFPNYSSELNVNALELDDSALYLCASSNPAASGGQTDTQYFGPGTRLTVL.

The gene calls are TRBV11-2 and TRBJ1-1; a weak D match, TRBD1 (5 bases). CDR1 and CDR2 from the germline V gene are SGHAT and FQNNGV. Trimming stripped 5 bases from V and 1 base from J, with 11 bases between. This CDR3 is built from 14 residues. The chain's CDR3 is CASSRTGPNTEAFF. For the CDR3, the DNA is TGTGCCAGCAGCCGTACAGGCCCGAACACTGAAGCTTTCTTT.

The chain is built from TRBV11-2 and TRBJ2-7; 11 bases fit TRBD2. CDR3 length: 15 amino acids. V was clipped by 1 base and J by 12 bases; unmatched bases: 11. From germline, CDR1 is SGHAT and CDR2 FQNNGV. The CDR3 is CASSLAGTSGLLVYF. CDR3 bases: TGTGCCAGCAGCTTAGCAGGGACTAGCGGCCTCTTGGTGTACTTC.